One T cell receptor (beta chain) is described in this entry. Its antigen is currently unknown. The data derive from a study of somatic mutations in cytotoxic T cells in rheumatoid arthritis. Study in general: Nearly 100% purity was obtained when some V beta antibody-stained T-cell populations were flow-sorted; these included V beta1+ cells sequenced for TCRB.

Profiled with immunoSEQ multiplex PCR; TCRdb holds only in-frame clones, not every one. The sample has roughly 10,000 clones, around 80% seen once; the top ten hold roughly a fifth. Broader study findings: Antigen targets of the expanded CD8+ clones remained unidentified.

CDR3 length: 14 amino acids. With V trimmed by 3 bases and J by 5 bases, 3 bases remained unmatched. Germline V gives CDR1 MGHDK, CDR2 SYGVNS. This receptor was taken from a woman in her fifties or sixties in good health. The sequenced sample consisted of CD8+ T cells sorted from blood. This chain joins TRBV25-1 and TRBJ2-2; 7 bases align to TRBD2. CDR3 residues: CASSDQRDTGELFF. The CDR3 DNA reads TGTGCCAGCAGTGACCAGCGGGATACCGGGGAGCTGTTTTTT.